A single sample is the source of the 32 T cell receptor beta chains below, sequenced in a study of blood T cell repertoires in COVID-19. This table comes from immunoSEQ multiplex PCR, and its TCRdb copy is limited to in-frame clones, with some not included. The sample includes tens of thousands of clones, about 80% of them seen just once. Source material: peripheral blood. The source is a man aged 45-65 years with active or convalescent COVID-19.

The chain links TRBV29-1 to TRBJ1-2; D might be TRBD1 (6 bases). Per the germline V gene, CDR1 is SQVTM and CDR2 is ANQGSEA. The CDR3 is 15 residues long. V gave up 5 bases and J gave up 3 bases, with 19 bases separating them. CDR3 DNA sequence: TGCAGCGTTCTCCCCCCTAAGGGGGGGGACTATGGCTACACCTTC. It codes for CSVLPPKGGDYGYTF. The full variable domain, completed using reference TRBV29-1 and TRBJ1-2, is SAVISQKPSRDICQRGTSLTIQCQVDSQVTMMFWYRQQPGQSLTLIATANQGSEATYESGFVIDKFPISRPNLTFSTLTVSNMSPEDSSIYLCSVLPPKGGDYGYTFGSGTRLTVV.

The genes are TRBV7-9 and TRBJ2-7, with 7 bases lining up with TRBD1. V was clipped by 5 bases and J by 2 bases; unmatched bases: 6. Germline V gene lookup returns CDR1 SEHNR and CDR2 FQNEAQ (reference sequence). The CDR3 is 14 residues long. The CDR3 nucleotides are TGTGCCAGCAGCCACCGGGACAGACCCTACGAGCAGTACTTC. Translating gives CASSHRDRPYEQYF.

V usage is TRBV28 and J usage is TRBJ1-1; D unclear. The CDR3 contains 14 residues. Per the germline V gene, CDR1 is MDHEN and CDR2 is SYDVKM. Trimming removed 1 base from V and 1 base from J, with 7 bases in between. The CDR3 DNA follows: TGTGCCAGCAGTTTATTTAGCCGGAACACTGAAGCTTTCTTT. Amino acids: CASSLFSRNTEAFF.

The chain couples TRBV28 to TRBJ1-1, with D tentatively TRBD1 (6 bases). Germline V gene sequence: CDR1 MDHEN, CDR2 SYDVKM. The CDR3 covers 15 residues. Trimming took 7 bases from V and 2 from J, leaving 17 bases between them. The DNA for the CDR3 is TGTGCCAGCAATGAGGGTGGGACAAGCAACACTGAAGCTTTCTTT. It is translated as CASNEGGTSNTEAFF. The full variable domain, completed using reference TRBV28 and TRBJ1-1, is DVKVTQSSRYLVKRTGEKVFLECVQDMDHENMFWYRQDPGLGLRLIYFSYDVKMKEKGDIPEGYSVSREKKERFSLILESASTNQTSMYLCASNEGGTSNTEAFFGQGTRLTVV.

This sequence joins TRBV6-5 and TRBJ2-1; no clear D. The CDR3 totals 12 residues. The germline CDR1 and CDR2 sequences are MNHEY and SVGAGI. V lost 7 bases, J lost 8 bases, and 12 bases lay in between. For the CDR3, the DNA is TGTGCCAGCACCTCCAGGTGGGATGAGCAGTTCTTC. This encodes CASTSRWDEQFF.

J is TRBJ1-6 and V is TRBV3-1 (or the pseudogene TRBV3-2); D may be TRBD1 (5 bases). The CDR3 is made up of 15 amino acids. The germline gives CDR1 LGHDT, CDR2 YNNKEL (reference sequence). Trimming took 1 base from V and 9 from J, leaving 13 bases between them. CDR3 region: CASSQGFQGGSPLHF. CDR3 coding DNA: TGTGCCAGCAGCCAAGGCTTCCAGGGCGGTTCACCCCTCCACTTT.

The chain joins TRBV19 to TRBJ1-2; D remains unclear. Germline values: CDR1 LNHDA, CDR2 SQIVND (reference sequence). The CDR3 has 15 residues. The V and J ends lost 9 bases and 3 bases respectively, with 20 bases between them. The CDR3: CASRLTARGHYGYTF. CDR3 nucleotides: TGTGCCAGCAGACTTACGGCCCGGGGTCACTATGGCTACACCTTC.

The CDR3 sequence is CASSTTGTGPGNTIYF. Written as DNA, the CDR3 is TGTGCCAGCAGCACTACCGGGACAGGGCCTGGAAACACCATATATTTT. The chain joins TRBV5-6 to TRBJ1-3; TRBD1 matches 9 bases. The CDR3 is 16 residues long. From germline, CDR1 is SGHDT and CDR2 YYEEEE. The V and J ends lost 4 bases and 2 bases, in that order; junction bases with no gene match: 7.

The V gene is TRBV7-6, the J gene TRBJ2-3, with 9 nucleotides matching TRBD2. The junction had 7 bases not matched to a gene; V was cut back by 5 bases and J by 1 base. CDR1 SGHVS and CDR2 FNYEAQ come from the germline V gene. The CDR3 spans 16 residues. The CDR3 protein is CASSASQRGGTDTQYF. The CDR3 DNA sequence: TGTGCCAGCAGCGCCTCTCAGCGGGGGGGCACAGATACGCAGTATTTT.

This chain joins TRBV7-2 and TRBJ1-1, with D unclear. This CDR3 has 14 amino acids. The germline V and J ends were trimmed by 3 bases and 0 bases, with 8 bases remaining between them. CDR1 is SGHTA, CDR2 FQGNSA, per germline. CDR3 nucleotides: TGTGCCAGCAGCTTGTACACTATGAACACTGAAGCTTTCTTT. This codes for CASSLYTMNTEAFF.

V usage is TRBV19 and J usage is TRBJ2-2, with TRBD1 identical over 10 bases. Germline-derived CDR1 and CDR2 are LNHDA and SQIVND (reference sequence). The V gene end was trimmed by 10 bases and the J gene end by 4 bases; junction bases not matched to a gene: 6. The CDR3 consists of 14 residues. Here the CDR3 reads CATRDRGSTGELFF. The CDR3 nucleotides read TGTGCCACTCGGGACAGGGGATCCACCGGGGAGCTGTTTTTT.

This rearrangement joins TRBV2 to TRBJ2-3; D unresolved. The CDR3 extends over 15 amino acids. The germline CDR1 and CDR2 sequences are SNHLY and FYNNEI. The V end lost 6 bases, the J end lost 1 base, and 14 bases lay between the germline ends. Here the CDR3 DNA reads TGTGCCAGCAGAAAGACACGCTCTGGCACAGATACGCAGTATTTT. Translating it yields CASRKTRSGTDTQYF.

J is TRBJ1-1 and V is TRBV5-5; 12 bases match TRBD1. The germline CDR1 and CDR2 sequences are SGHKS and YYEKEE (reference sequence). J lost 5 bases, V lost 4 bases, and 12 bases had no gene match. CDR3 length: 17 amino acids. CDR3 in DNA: TGTGCCAGCAGCCACCCGGGACAGGGGGCGCGAAGGACTGAAGCTTTCTTT. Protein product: CASSHPGQGARRTEAFF.

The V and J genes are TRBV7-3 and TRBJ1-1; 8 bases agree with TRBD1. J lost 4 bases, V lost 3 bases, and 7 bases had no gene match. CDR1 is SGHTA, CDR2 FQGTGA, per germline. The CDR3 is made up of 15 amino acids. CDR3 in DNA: TGTGCCAGCAGCTTCCTCGGACAGGGACGCACTGAAGCTTTCTTT. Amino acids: CASSFLGQGRTEAFF.

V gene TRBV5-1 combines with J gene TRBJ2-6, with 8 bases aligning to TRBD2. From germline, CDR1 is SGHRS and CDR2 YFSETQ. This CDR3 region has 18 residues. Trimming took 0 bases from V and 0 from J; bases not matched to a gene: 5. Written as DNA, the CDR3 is TGCGCCAGCAGCTTGGGTGGTAGCGGGGCCTCTGGGGCCAACGTCCTGACTTTC. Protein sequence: CASSLGGSGASGANVLTF.

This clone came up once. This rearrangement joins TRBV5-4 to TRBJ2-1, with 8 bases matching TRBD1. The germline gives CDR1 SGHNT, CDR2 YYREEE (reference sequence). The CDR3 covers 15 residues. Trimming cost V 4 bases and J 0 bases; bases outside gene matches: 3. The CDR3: CASSRDRSSYNEQFF. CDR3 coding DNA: TGTGCCAGCAGCCGGGACAGGAGCTCCTACAATGAGCAGTTCTTC.

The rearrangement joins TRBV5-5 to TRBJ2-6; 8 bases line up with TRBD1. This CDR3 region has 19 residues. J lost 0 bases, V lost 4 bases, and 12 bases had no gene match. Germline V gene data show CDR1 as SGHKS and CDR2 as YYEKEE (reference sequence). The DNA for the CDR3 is TGTGCCAGCAGCCCCAGACCCGGACAGGGTGACTCTGGGGCCAACGTCCTGACTTTC. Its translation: CASSPRPGQGDSGANVLTF.

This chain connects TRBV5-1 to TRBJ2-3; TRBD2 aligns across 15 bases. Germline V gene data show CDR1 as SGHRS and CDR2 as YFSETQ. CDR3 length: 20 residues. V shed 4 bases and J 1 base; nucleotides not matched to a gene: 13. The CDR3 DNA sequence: TGCGCCAGCAGCCTCGCTGAAGGACTAGCGGGGGGGCGTGGCACAGATACGCAGTATTTT. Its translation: CASSLAEGLAGGRGTDTQYF.

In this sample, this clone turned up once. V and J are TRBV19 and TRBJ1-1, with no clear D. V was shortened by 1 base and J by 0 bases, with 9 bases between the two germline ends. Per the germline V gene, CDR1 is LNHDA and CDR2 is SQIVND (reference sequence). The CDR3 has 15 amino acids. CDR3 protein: CASSIGHRLNTEAFF. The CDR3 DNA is TGTGCCAGTAGTATAGGCCACAGATTGAACACTGAAGCTTTCTTT.

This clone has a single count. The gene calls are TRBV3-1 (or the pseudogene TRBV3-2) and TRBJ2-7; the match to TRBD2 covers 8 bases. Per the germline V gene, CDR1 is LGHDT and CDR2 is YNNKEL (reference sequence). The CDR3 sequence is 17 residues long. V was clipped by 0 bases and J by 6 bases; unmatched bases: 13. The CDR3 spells CASSQDEPGLESREQYF. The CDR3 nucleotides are TGTGCCAGCAGCCAAGATGAACCGGGACTAGAGTCTCGCGAGCAGTACTTC.

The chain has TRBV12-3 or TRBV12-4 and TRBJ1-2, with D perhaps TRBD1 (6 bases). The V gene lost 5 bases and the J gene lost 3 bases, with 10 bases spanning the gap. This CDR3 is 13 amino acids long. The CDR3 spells CASSRTDDYGYTF. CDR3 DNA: TGTGCCAGCAGTAGGACAGATGACTATGGCTACACCTTC.

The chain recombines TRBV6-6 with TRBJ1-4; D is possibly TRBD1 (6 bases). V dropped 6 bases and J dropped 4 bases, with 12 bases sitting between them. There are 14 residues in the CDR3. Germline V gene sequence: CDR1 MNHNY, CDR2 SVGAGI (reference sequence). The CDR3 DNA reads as TGTGCCAGCAGACACAGGGACCTTAATGAAAAACTGTTTTTT. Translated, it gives CASRHRDLNEKLFF.

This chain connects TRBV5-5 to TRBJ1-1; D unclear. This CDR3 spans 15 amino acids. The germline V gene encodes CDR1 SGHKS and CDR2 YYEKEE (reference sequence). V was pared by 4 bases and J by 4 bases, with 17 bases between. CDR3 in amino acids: CASSPRRARGTEAFF. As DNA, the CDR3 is TGTGCCAGCAGCCCACGAAGAGCCCGGGGCACTGAAGCTTTCTTT.

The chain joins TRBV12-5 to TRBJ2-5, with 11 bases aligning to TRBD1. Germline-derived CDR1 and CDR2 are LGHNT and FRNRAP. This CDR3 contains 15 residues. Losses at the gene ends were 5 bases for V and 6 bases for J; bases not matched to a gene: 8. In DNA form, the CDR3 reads TGTGCTAGTGGTACAGGGGACAGGGGGTGGAAGACCCAGTACTTC. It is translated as CASGTGDRGWKTQYF.

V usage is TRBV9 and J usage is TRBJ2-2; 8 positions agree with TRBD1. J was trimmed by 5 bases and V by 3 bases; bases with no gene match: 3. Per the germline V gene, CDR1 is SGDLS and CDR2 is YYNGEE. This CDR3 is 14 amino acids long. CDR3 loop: CASSGTGPTGELFF. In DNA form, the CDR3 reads TGTGCCAGCAGCGGGACAGGGCCGACCGGGGAGCTGTTTTTT.

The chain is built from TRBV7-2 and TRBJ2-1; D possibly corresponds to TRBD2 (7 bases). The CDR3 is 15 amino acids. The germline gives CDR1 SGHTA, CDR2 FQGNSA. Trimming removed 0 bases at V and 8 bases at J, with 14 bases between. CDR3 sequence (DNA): TGTGCCAGCAGCTTAGCGGGCGGGGGCTTGTATGAGCAGTTCTTC. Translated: CASSLAGGGLYEQFF.

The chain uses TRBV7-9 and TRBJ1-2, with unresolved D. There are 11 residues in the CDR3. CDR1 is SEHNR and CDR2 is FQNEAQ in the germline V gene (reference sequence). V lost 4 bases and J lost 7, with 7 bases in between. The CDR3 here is CASSSFSGYTF. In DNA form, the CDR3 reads TGTGCCAGCAGCTCTTTCTCTGGCTACACCTTC.

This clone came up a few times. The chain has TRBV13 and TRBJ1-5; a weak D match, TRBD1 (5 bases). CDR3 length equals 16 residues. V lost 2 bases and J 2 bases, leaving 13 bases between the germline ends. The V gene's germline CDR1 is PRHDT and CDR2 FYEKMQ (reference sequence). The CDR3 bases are TGTGCCAGCAGCTTAAGTACTGGGGCCGGCAATCAGCCCCAGCATTTT. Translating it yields CASSLSTGAGNQPQHF.

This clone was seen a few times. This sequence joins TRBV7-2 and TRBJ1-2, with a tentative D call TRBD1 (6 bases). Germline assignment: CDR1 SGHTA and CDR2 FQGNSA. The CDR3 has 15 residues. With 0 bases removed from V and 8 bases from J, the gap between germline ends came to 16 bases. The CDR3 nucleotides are TGTGCCAGCAGCTTAGCCGTGCAGGGGCCTCGGGGCTACACCTTC. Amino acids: CASSLAVQGPRGYTF.

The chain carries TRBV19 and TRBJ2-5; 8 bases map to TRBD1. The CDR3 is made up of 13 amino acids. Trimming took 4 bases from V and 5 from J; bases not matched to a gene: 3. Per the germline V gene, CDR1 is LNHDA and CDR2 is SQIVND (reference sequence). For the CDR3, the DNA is TGTGCCAGTAGTAGGGACAGGCAGGAGACCCAGTACTTC. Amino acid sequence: CASSRDRQETQYF.

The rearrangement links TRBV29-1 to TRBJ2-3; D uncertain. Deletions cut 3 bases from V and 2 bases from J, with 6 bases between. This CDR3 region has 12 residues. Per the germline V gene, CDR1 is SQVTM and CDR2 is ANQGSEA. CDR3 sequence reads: CSVDRSTDTQYF. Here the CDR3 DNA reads TGCAGCGTTGATCGGTCCACAGATACGCAGTATTTT.

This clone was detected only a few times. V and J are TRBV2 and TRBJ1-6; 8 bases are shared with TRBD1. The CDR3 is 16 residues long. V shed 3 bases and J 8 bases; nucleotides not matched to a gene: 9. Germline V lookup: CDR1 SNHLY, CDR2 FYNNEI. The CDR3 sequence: CASSEVGQGGYSPLHF. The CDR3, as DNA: TGTGCCAGCAGTGAGGTAGGACAGGGCGGATATTCACCCCTCCACTTT.